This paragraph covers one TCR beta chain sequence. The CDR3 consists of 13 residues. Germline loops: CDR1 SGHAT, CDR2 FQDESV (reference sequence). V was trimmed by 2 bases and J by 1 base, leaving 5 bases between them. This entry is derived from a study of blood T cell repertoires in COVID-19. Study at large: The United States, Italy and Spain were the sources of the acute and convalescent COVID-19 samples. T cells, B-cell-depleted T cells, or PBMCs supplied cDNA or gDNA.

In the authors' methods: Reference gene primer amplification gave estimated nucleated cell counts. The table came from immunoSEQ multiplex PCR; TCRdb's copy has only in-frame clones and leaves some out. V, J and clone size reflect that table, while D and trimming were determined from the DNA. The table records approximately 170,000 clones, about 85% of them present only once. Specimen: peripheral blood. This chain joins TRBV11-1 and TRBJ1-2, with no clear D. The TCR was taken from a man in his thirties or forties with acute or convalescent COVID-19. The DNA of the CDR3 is TGTGCCAGCAGCTTACAGCGTAACTATGGCTACACCTTC. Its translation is CASSLQRNYGYTF.